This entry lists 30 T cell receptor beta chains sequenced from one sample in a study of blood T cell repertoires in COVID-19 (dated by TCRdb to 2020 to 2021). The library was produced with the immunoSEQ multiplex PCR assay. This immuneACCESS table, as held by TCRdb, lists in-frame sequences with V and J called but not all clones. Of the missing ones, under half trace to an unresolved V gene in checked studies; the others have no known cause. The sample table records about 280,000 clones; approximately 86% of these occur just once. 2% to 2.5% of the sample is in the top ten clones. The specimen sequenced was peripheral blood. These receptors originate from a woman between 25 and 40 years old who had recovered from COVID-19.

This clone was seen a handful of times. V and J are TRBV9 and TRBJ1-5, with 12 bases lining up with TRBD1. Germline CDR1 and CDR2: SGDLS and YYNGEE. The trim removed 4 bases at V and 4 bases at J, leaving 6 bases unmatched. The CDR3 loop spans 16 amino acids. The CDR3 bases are TGTGCCAGCAGCCCGGGGACAGGGGGCTTGAATCAGCCCCAGCATTTT. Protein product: CASSPGTGGLNQPQHF.

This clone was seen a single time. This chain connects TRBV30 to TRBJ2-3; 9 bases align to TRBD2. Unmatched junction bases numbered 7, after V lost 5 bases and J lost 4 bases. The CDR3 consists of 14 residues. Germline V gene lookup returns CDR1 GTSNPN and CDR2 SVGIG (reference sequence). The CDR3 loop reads CAWDSSGGSDTQYF. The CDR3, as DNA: TGTGCCTGGGATAGTAGCGGGGGTTCAGATACGCAGTATTTT.

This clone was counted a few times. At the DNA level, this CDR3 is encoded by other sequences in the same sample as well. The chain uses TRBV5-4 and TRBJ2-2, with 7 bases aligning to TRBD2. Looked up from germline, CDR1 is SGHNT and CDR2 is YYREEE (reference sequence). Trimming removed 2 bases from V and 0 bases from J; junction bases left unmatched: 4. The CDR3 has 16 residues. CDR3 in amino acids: CASSFRGGANTGELFF. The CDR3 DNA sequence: TGTGCCAGCAGCTTCCGGGGAGGGGCGAACACCGGGGAGCTGTTTTTT.

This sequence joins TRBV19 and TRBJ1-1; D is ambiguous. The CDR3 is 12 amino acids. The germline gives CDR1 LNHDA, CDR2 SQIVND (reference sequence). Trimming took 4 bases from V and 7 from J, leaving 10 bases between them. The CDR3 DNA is TGTGCCAGTAGTACAGGTCAGCATGAAGCTTTCTTT. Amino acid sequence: CASSTGQHEAFF. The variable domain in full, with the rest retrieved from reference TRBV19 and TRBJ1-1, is DGGITQSPKYLFRKEGQNVTLSCEQNLNHDAMYWYRQDPGQGLRLIYYSQIVNDFQKGDIAEGYSVSREKKESFPLTVTSAQKNPTAFYLCASSTGQHEAFFGQGTRLTVV.

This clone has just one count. The chain's CDR3 is CASSTSNEQFF. The CDR3 nucleotides are TGTGCCAGCAGCACTAGCAATGAGCAGTTCTTC. The chain uses TRBV4-2 and TRBJ2-1; D might be TRBD2 (5 bases). Germline CDR1 and CDR2: LGHNA and YNFKEQ. V lost 5 bases and J 6 bases, leaving 5 bases between the germline ends. The CDR3 runs 11 residues.

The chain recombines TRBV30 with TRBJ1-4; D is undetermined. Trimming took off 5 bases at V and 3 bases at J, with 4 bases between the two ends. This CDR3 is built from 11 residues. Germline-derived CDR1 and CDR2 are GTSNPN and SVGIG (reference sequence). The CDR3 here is CAWAPNEKLFF. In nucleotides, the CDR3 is TGTGCCTGGGCTCCTAATGAAAAACTGTTTTTT.

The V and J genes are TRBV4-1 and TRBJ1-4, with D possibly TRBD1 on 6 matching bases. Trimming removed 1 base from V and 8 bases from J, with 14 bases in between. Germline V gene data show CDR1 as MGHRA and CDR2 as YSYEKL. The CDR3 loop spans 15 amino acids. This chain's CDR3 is CASSQGSDSREKLFF. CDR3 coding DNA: TGCGCCAGCAGCCAAGGGTCGGACAGTAGGGAAAAACTGTTTTTT.

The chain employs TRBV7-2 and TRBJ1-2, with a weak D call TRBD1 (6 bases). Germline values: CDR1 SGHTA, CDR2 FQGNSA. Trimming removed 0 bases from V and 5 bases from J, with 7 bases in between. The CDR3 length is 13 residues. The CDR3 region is CASSLATGYGYTF. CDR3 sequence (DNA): TGTGCCAGCAGCTTAGCGACAGGTTATGGCTACACCTTC. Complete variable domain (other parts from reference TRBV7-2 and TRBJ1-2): GAGVSQSPSNKVTEKGKDVELRCDPISGHTALYWYRQSLGQGLEFLIYFQGNSAPDKSGLPSDRFSAERTGGSVSTLTIQRTQQEDSAVYLCASSLATGYGYTFGSGTRLTVV.

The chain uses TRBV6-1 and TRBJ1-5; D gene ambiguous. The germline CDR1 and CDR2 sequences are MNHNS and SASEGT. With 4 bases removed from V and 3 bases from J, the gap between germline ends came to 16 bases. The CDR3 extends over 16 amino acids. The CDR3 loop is CASSGGVKRDNQPQHF. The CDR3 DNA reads TGTGCCAGCAGTGGAGGTGTGAAGAGGGACAATCAGCCCCAGCATTTT.

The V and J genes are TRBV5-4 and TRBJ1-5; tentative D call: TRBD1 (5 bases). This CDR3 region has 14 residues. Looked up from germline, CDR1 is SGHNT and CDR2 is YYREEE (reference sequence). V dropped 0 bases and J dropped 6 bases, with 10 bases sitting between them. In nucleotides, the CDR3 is TGTGCCAGCAGCTTGGCGGGGGAGAGTCAGCCCCAGCATTTT. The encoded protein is CASSLAGESQPQHF.

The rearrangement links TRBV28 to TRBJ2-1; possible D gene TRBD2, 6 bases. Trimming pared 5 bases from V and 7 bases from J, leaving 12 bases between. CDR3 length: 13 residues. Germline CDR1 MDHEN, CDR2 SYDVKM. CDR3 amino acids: CASSLYGGNEQFF. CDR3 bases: TGTGCCAGCAGTCTCTACGGAGGGAATGAGCAGTTCTTC.

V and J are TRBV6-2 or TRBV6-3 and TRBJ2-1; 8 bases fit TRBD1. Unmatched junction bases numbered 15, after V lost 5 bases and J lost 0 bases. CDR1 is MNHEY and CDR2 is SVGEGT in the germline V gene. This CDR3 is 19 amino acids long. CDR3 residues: CASSPQGTGHQRSYNEQFF. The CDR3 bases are TGTGCCAGCAGTCCACAAGGGACAGGCCATCAACGCTCCTACAATGAGCAGTTCTTC.

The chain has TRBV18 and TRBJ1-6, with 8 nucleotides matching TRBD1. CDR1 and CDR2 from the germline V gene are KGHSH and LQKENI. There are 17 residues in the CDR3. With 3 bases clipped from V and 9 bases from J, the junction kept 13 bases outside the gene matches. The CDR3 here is CASSPGRPDRAVSPLHF. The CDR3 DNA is TGTGCCAGCTCACCGGGCCGCCCGGACAGGGCGGTTTCACCCCTCCACTTT.

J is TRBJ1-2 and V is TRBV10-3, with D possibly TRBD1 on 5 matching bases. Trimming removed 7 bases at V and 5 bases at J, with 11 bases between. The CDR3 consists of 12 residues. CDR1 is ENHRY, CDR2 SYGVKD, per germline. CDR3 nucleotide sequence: TGTGCCATCACCGCGGGGGGTTATGGCTACACCTTC. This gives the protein CAITAGGYGYTF.

In nucleotides, the CDR3 is TGCAGCGTTGAAGATTCGACAGGGGATCGGGACACTGAAGCTTTCTTT. Translating gives CSVEDSTGDRDTEAFF. The chain carries TRBV29-1 and TRBJ1-1; 8 bases match TRBD1. This CDR3 region has 16 residues. V was clipped by 0 bases and J by 3 bases; unmatched bases: 9. The germline V gene has CDR1 SQVTM and CDR2 ANQGSEA.

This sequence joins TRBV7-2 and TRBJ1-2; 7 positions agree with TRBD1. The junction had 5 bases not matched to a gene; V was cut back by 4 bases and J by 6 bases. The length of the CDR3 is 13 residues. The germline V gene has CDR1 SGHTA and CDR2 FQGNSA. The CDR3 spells CASSSRGSDGYTF. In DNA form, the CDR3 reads TGTGCCAGCAGCTCCAGGGGGTCGGATGGCTACACCTTC.

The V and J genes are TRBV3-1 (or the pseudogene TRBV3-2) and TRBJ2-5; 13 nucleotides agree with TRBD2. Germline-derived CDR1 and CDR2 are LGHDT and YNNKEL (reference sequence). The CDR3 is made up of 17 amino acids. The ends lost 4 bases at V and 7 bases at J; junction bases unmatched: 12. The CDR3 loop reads CASSPGRLAGGTGTQYF. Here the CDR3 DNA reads TGTGCCAGCAGCCCCGGACGACTAGCGGGGGGCACAGGGACCCAGTACTTC.

CDR3 in amino acids: CSAGTGVVGEQFF. For the CDR3, the DNA is TGCAGCGCTGGGACAGGGGTCGTCGGTGAGCAGTTCTTC. The chain joins TRBV29-1 to TRBJ2-1; 10 bases agree with TRBD1. Germline values: CDR1 SQVTM, CDR2 ANQGSEA. The CDR3 spans 13 residues. V gave up 7 bases and J gave up 9 bases; unmatched junction bases: 9.

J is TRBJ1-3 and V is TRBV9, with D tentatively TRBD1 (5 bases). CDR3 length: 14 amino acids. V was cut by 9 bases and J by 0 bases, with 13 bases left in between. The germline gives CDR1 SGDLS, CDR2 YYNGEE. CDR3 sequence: CATSTGSSGNTIYF. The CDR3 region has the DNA TGTGCCACCTCCACAGGAAGCTCTGGAAACACCATATATTTT.

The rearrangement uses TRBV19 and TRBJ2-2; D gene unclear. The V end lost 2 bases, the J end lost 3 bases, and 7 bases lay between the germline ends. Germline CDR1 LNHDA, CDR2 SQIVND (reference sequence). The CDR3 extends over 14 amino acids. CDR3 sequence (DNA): TGTGCCAGTAGTATAAGGAGCGACACCGGGGAGCTGTTTTTT. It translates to CASSIRSDTGELFF. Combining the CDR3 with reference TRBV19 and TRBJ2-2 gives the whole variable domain DGGITQSPKYLFRKEGQNVTLSCEQNLNHDAMYWYRQDPGQGLRLIYYSQIVNDFQKGDIAEGYSVSREKKESFPLTVTSAQKNPTAFYLCASSIRSDTGELFFGEGSRLTVL.

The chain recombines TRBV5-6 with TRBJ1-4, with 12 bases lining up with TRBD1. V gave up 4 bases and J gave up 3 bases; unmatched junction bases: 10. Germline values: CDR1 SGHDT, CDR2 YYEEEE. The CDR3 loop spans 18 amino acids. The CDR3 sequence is CASSPGQGAITANEKLFF. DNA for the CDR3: TGTGCCAGCAGCCCGGGACAGGGGGCAATCACGGCTAATGAAAAACTGTTTTTT.

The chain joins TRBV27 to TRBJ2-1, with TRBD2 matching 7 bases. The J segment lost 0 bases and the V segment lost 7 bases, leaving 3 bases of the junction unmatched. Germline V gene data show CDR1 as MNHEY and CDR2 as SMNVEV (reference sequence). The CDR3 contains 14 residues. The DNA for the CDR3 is TGTGCCAGCAATGGCGGGAGCTCCTACAATGAGCAGTTCTTC. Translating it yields CASNGGSSYNEQFF.

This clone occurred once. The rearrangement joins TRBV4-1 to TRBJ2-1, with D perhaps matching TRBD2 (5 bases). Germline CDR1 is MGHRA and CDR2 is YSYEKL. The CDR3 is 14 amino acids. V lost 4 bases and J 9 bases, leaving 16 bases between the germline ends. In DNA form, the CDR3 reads TGCGCCAGCAGCCCCCGTGAAGGTGGAGGTGAGCAGTTCTTC. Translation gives CASSPREGGGEQFF.

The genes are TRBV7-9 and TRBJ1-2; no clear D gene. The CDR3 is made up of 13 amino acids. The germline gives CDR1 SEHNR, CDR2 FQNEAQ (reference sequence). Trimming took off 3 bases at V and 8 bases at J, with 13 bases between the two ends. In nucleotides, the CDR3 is TGTGCCAGCAGCTTCCTTACGGGAAACGGCTACACCTTC. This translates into CASSFLTGNGYTF.

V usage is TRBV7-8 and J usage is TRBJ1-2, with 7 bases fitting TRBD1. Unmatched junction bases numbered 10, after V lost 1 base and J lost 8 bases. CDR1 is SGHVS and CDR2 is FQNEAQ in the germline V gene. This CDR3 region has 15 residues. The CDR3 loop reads CASSLDDKGAPGYTF. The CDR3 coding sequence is TGTGCCAGCAGCTTAGATGATAAGGGGGCGCCCGGCTACACCTTC.

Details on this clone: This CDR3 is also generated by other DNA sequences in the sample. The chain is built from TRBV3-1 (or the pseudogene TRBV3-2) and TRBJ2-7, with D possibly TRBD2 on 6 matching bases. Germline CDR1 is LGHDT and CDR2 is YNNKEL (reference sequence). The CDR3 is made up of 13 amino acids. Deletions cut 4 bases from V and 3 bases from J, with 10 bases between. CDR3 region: CASSPLGGYEQYF. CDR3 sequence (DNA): TGTGCCAGCAGCCCCCTGGGGGGCTACGAGCAGTACTTC.

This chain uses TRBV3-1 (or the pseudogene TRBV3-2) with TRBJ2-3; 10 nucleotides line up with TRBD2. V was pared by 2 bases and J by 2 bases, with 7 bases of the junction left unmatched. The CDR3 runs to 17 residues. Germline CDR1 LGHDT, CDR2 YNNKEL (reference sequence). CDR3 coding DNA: TGTGCCAGCAGCCAATACCGCCTAGCGGGGGACACAGATACGCAGTATTTT. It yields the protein CASSQYRLAGDTDTQYF.

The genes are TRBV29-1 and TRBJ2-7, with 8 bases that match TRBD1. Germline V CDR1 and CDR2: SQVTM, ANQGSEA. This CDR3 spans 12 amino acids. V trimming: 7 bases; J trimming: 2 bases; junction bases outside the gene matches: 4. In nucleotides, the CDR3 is TGCAGCGGTGGACAGGGAACCTACGAGCAGTACTTC. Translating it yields CSGGQGTYEQYF.

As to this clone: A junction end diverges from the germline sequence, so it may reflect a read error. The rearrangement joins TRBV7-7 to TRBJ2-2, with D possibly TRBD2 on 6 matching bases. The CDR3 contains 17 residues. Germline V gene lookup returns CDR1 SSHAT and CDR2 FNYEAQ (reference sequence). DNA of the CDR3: TGTGCTAGCAGCTTTGACACGGAGGGGAGGAGCACCGGGGAGCTGTTTTTT. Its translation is CASSFDTEGRSTGELFF.

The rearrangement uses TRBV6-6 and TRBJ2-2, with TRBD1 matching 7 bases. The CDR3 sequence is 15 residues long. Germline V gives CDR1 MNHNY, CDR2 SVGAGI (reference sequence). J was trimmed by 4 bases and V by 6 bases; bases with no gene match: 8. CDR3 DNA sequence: TGTGCCAGCAGACCGAGACAGGGTACCACCGGGGAGCTGTTTTTT. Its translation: CASRPRQGTTGELFF.